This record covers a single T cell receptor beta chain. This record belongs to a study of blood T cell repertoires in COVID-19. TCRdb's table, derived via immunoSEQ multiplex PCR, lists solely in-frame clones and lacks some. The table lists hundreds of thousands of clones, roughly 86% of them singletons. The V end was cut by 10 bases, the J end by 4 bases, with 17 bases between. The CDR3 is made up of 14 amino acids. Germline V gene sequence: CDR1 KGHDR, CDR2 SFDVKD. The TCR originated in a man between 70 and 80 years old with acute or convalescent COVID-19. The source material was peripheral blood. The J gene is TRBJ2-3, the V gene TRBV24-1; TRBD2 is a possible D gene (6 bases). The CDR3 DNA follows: TGTGCCACGGAGGGATCCGGAACGGCAGATACGCAGTATTTT. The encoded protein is CATEGSGTADTQYF.